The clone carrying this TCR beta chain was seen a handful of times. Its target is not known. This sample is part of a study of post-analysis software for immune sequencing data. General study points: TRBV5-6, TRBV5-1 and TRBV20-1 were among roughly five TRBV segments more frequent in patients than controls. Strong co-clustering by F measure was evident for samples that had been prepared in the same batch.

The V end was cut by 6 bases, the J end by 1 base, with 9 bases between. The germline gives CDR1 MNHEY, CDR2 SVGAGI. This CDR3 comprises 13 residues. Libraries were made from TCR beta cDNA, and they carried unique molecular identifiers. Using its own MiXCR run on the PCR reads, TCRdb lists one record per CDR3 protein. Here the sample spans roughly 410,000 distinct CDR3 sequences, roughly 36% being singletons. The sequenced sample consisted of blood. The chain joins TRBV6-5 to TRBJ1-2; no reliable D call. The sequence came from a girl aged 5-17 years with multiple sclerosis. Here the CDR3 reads CASRTTVNYGYTF. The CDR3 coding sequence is TGTGCCAGCAGAACGACTGTTAACTATGGCTACACCTTC.